This T cell receptor beta chain was sequenced during a study of technical replicates of blood from several donors. The length of the CDR3 is 14 residues. V lost 6 bases and J lost 8; bases outside the gene matches: 6. Germline V gene data show CDR1 as MNHEY and CDR2 as SMNVEV (reference sequence). Profiled with immunoSEQ multiplex PCR; TCRdb holds only in-frame clones, not every one. The sample holds 65,000 to 75,000 clones, approximately 86% seen once. The sample was PBMCs. This chain joins TRBV27 and TRBJ1-4; 10 nucleotides align to TRBD1. The TCR sequence derives from a human donor in good health. Some clones in this sample may be carry-over from other donors' samples. DNA of the CDR3: TGTGCCAGCAGGCAACCGGGACAGGGGGAAAAACTGTTTTTT. Translating it yields CASRQPGQGEKLFF. The full variable domain, in which reference TRBV27 and TRBJ1-4 provide the parts outside the CDR3, is EAQVTQNPRYLITVTGKKLTVTCSQNMNHEYMSWYRQDPGLGLRQIYYSMNVEVTDKGDVPEGYKVSRKEKRNFPLILESPSPNQTSLYFCASRQPGQGEKLFFGSGTQLSVL.